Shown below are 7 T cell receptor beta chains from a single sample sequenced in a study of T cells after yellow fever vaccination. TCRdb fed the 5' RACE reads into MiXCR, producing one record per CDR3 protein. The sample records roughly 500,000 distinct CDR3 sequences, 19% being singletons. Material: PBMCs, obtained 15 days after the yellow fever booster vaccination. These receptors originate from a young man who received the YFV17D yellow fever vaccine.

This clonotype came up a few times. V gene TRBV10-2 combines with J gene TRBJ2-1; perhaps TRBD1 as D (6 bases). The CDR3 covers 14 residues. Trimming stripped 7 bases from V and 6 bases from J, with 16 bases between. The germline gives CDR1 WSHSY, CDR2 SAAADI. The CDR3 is CASTRTESVNEQFF. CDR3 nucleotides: TGCGCCAGCACCAGGACAGAAAGCGTCAATGAGCAGTTCTTC.

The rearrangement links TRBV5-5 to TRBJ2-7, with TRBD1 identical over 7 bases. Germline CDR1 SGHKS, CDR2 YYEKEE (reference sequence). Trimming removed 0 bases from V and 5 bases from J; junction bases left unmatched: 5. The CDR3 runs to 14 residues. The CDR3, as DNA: TGTGCCAGCAGCTTGGTGACAGGGATCCACGAGCAGTACTTC. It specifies CASSLVTGIHEQYF.

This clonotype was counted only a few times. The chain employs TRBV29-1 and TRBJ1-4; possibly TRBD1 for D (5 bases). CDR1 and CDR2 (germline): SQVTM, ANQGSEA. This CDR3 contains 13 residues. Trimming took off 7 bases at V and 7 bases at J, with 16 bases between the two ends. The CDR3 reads CSGVENGGEKLFF. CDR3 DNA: TGCAGCGGAGTCGAAAATGGGGGTGAAAAACTGTTTTTT.

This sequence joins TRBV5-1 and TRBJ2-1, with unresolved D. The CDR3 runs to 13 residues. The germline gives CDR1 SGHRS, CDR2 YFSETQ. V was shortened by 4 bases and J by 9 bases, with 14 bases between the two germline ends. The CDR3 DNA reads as TGCGCCAGCAGCAGTACTTGGGGTGGTGAGCAGTTCTTC. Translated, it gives CASSSTWGGEQFF.

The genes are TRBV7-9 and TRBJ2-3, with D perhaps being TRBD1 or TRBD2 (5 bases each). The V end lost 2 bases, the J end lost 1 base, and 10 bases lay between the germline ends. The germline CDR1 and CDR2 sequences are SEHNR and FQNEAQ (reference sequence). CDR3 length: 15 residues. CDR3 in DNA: TGTGCCAGCAGCTTACTGAGAGGGGGCACAGATACGCAGTATTTT. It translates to CASSLLRGGTDTQYF. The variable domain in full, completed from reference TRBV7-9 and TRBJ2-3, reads DTGVSQNPRHKITKRGQNVTFRCDPISEHNRLYWYRQTLGQGPEFLTYFQNEAQLEKSRLLSDRFSAERPKGSFSTLEIQRTEQGDSAMYLCASSLLRGGTDTQYFGPGTRLTVL.

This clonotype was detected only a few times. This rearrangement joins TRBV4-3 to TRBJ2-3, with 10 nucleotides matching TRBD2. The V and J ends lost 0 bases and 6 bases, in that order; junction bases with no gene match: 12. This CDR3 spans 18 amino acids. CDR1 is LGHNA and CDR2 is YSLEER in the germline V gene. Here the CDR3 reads CASSQDRAVAGGLDTQYF. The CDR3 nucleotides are TGCGCCAGCAGCCAAGATAGGGCGGTAGCGGGAGGCTTGGATACGCAGTATTTT.

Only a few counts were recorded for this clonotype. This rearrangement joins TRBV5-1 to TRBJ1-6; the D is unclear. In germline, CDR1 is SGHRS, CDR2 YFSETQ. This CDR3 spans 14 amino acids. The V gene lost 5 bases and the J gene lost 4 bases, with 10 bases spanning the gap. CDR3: CASSPAGYNSPLHF. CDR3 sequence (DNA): TGCGCCAGCAGTCCTGCCGGGTATAATTCACCCCTCCACTTT.